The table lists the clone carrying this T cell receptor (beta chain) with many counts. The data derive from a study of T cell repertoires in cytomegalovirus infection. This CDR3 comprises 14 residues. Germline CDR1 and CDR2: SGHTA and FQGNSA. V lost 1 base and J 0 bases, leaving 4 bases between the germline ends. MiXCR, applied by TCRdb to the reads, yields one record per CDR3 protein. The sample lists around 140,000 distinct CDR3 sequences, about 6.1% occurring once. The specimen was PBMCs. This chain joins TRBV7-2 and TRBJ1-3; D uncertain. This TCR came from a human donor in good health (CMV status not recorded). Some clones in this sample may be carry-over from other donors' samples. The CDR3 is CASSLGVSGNTIYF. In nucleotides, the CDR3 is TGTGCCAGCAGCTTAGGGGTCTCTGGAAACACCATATATTTT.